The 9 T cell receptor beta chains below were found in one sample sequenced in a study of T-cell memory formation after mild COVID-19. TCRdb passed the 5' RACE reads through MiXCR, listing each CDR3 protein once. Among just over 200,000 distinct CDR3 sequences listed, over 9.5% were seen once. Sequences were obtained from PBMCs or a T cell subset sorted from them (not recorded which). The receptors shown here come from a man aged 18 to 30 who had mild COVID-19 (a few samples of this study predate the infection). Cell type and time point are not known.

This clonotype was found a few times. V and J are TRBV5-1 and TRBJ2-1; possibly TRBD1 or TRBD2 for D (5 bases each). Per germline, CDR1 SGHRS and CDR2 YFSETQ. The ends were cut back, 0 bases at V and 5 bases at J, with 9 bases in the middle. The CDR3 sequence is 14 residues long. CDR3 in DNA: TGCGCCAGCAGCTTGGATGGGACCCACAATGAGCAGTTCTTC. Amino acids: CASSLDGTHNEQFF.

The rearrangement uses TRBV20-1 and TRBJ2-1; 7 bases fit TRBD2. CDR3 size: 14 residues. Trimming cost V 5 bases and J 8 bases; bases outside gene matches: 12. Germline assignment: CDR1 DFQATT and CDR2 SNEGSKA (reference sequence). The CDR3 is CSAAVAGRSDEQFF. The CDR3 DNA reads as TGCAGTGCTGCTGTAGCGGGCCGGAGTGATGAGCAGTTCTTC.

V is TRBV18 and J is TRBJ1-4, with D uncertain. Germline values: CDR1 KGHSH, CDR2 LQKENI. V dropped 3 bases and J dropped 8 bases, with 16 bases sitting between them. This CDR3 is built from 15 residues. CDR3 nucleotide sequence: TGTGCCAGCTCACCGAGGCTCGGAGTCGGCGAAAAACTGTTTTTT. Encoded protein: CASSPRLGVGEKLFF.

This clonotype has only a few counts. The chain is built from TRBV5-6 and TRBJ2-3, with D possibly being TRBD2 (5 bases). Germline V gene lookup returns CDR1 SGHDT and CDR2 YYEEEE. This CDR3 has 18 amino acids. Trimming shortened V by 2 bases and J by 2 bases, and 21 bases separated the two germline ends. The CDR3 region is CASSLRPGMVRNTDTQYF. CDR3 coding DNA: TGTGCCAGCAGCTTACGTCCGGGGATGGTTCGAAACACAGATACGCAGTATTTT.

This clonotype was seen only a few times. CDR3 sequence (DNA): TGTGCCAGCAGCTTTTCCGGGACAGTAAACACTGAAGCTTTCTTT. This encodes CASSFSGTVNTEAFF. The chain employs TRBV5-4 and TRBJ1-1, with 7 nucleotides matching TRBD1. V lost 2 bases, J lost 2 bases, and 6 bases stayed unmatched. Germline V gives CDR1 SGHNT, CDR2 YYREEE (reference sequence). The CDR3 length is 15 residues.

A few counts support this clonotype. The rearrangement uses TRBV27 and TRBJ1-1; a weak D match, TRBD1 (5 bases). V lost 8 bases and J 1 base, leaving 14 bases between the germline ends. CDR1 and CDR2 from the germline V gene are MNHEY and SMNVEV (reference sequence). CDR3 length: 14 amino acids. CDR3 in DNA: TGTGCCAGCGTAGTCGGAGGGGAGAACACTGAAGCTTTCTTT. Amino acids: CASVVGGENTEAFF.

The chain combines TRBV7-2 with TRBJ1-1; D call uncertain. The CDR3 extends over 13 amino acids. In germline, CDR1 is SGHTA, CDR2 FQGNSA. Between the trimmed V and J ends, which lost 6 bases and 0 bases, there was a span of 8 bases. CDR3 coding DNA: TGTGCCAGCAGGGTCAATGTGAACACTGAAGCTTTCTTT. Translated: CASRVNVNTEAFF.

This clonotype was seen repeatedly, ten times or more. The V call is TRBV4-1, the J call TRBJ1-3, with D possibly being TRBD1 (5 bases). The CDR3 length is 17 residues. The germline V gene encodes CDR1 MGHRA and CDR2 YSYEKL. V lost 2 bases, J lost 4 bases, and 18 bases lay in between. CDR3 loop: CASSQSLGREKGNTIYF. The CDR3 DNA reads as TGCGCCAGCAGCCAATCTTTGGGCAGGGAAAAAGGAAACACCATATATTTT.

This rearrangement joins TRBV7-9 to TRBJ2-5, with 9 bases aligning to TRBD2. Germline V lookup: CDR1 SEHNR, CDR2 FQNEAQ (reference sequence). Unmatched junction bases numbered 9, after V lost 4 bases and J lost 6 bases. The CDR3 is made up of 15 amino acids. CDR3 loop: CASSYGSSGEKTQYF. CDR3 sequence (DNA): TGTGCCAGCAGCTACGGTTCTAGCGGGGAGAAGACCCAGTACTTC.